These 15 T cell receptor beta chains share one sample of origin, sequenced in a study of CD8 T cells in ankylosing spondylitis. TCRdb independently ran MiXCR on the 5' RACE reads; one entry per CDR3 protein. Counted here are 250,000 or so distinct CDR3 sequences, around 11% occurring once; the ten biggest clones make up 6% to 8%. The sequencing sample was made of blood, either unsorted or a sorted T cell fraction (not recorded which). The receptors were sampled from a male donor with ankylosing spondylitis or in good health (not recorded which).

This clonotype was seen at least ten times. The chain carries TRBV28 and TRBJ2-3; perhaps TRBD2 as D (6 bases). Trimming stripped 4 bases from V and 0 bases from J, with 14 bases between. Germline V gives CDR1 MDHEN, CDR2 SYDVKM. This CDR3 is 16 amino acids long. As DNA, the CDR3 is TGTGCCAGCAGTTCCCCGAGGAGCGGGAGCACAGATACGCAGTATTTT. It encodes CASSSPRSGSTDTQYF.

This clonotype has a count of ten or more. This chain joins TRBV5-1 and TRBJ2-7; 14 bases map to TRBD2. This CDR3 region has 17 residues. With V trimmed by 4 bases and J by 5 bases, 11 bases remained unmatched. Germline V gene data show CDR1 as SGHRS and CDR2 as YFSETQ. The CDR3 here is CASSLGLAGGMSHEQYF. In DNA form, the CDR3 reads TGCGCCAGCAGCCTAGGACTAGCGGGAGGTATGAGTCACGAGCAGTACTTC.

This clonotype was picked up one time. The chain couples TRBV27 to TRBJ2-7; TRBD1 matches 7 bases. CDR1 and CDR2 (germline): MNHEY, SMNVEV (reference sequence). The CDR3 runs 16 residues. After removal of 0 bases from V and 2 bases from J, the junction contained 7 bases not matched to a gene. CDR3 bases: TGTGCCAGCAGTTTATCCCAGGGGGACAAGCCCTACGAGCAGTACTTC. Its protein product is CASSLSQGDKPYEQYF.

This rearrangement joins TRBV6-4 to TRBJ2-3; no definite D call. Per germline, CDR1 MRHNA and CDR2 SNTAGT. V was cut by 11 bases and J by 3 bases, with 33 bases left in between. The CDR3 has 19 residues. Here the CDR3 DNA reads TGTGCCTTCTGTTTACAACCCCCTTTGGGTACCTACAGAACAGATACGCAGTATTTT. The encoded protein is CAFCLQPPLGTYRTDTQYF.

This clonotype was counted ten times or more. V gene TRBV9 combines with J gene TRBJ2-1, with 14 bases lining up with TRBD2. J lost 8 bases, V lost 3 bases, and 4 bases had no gene match. Germline values: CDR1 SGDLS, CDR2 YYNGEE. This CDR3 has 15 residues. CDR3 protein: CASSAGTSGSDEQFF. The CDR3, as DNA: TGTGCCAGCAGCGCAGGGACTAGCGGGAGTGATGAGCAGTTCTTC.

This clonotype came up many times. The J gene is TRBJ2-3, the V gene TRBV12-3 or TRBV12-4; no firm D call. The V end lost 1 base, the J end lost 5 bases, and 7 bases lay between the germline ends. The CDR3 extends over 13 amino acids. CDR3 region: CASSLGVKDTQYF. For the CDR3, the DNA is TGTGCCAGCAGTTTAGGGGTTAAAGATACGCAGTATTTT.

The chain links TRBV20-1 to TRBJ2-5; D assignment may be TRBD1 or TRBD2 (5 bases each). Germline assignment: CDR1 DFQATT and CDR2 SNEGSKA (reference sequence). There are 14 residues in the CDR3. Trimming pared 1 base from V and 4 bases from J, leaving 13 bases between. The chain's CDR3 is CSARVSSGGETQYF. In DNA form, the CDR3 reads TGCAGTGCTAGAGTCTCAAGTGGGGGAGAGACCCAGTACTTC.

The chain couples TRBV5-1 to TRBJ2-7; 7 bases align to TRBD1. Germline-derived CDR1 and CDR2 are SGHRS and YFSETQ. J gave up 5 bases and V 5 bases, and 10 bases lay outside the gene matches. CDR3 length: 14 amino acids. The CDR3 region is CASRTTGYPHEQYF. Written as DNA, the CDR3 is TGCGCCAGCAGAACGACAGGGTATCCCCACGAGCAGTACTTC.

There are many counts of this clonotype. The chain employs TRBV4-1 and TRBJ2-5, with D perhaps TRBD1 (6 bases). Germline CDR1 and CDR2: MGHRA and YSYEKL. The CDR3 length is 15 residues. The V and J ends lost 1 base and 4 bases respectively, with 13 bases between them. CDR3 protein: CASSQGNRATETQYF. The DNA for the CDR3 is TGCGCCAGCAGCCAAGGCAACAGGGCCACAGAGACCCAGTACTTC.

This clonotype was counted only a few times. J is TRBJ2-1 and V is TRBV12-3 or TRBV12-4; D remains unclear. V lost 1 base and J 8 bases, leaving 9 bases between the germline ends. There are 13 residues in the CDR3. The CDR3 region is CASSLVGPHEQFF. The CDR3 DNA sequence: TGTGCCAGCAGTTTAGTCGGCCCCCATGAGCAGTTCTTC.

There are many counts of this clonotype. The chain joins TRBV5-1 to TRBJ1-2; D ambiguous. The CDR3 covers 15 residues. From germline, CDR1 is SGHRS and CDR2 YFSETQ. The V end lost 0 bases, the J end lost 4 bases, and 13 bases lay between the germline ends. In DNA form, the CDR3 reads TGCGCCAGCAGCTTGGTGGGTGAAGATGGCTATGGCTACACCTTC. It translates to CASSLVGEDGYGYTF. Full variable domain (remainder filled in from reference TRBV5-1 and TRBJ1-2): KAGVTQTPRYLIKTRGQQVTLSCSPISGHRSVSWYQQTPGQGLQFLFEYFSETQRNKGNFPGRFSGRQFSNSRSEMNVSTLELGDSALYLCASSLVGEDGYGYTFGSGTRLTVV.

In its sample, this clonotype was seen many times. The chain uses TRBV7-8 and TRBJ1-2; no reliable D call. Germline CDR1 SGHVS, CDR2 FQNEAQ. V shed 2 bases and J shed 4 bases, with 5 bases lying between them. The CDR3 loop spans 12 amino acids. The CDR3 nucleotides are TGTGCCAGCAGCTTACCCGGCTATGGCTACACCTTC. It codes for CASSLPGYGYTF. Variable domain in full (rest from reference TRBV7-8 and TRBJ1-2): GAGVSQSPRYKVAKRGQDVALRCDPISGHVSLFWYQQALGQGPEFLTYFQNEAQLDKSGLPSDRFFAERPEGSVSTLKIQRTQQEDSAVYLCASSLPGYGYTFGSGTRLTVV.

Ten or more counts support this clonotype. The V and J genes are TRBV12-3 or TRBV12-4 and TRBJ1-3; tentative D call: TRBD1 (5 bases). V was clipped by 3 bases and J by 7 bases, with 13 bases between them. This CDR3 region has 14 residues. CDR3 in amino acids: CASSFTGAGNTIYF. In DNA, the CDR3 is TGTGCCAGCAGTTTTACAGGAGCGGGTAACACCATATATTTT.

This chain links TRBV12-3 or TRBV12-4 with TRBJ2-3; 8 bases are shared with TRBD2. The CDR3 totals 14 residues. V was clipped by 3 bases and J by 4 bases; unmatched bases: 3. DNA of the CDR3: TGTGCCAGCAGTTTTACTAGCGGCCCAGATACGCAGTATTTT. It translates to CASSFTSGPDTQYF.

The table lists this clonotype with a few counts. The chain uses TRBV5-1 and TRBJ2-1; 12 positions match TRBD2. The germline gives CDR1 SGHRS, CDR2 YFSETQ. V was pared by 0 bases and J by 2 bases, with 0 bases of the junction left unmatched. CDR3 size: 16 residues. The chain's CDR3 is CASSLASGRAYNEQFF. CDR3 sequence (DNA): TGCGCCAGCAGCTTGGCTAGCGGGAGGGCCTACAATGAGCAGTTCTTC.